This T cell receptor (beta chain) was sequenced during a study of T cell repertoires in cytomegalovirus infection. Study-level information: Indicated by public TCR beta signatures were CMV infection and matching HLA type.

Study conclusions and caveats: Carriage of CMV together with the relevant HLA was identifiable through cumulative public TCR beta family frequency. The ex vivo response showed dominance by HLA-C-restricted CMV-specific TCR beta clonotypes.

This CDR3 is 16 amino acids long. Trimming took off 2 bases at V and 3 bases at J, with 16 bases between the two ends. Germline CDR1 reads SGHVS; CDR2 reads FNYEAQ. This clonotype has a count of ten or more. What it binds is not known. Each CDR3 protein gets one entry after TCRdb re-called the reads with MiXCR. The table has 450,000 to 550,000 distinct CDR3 sequences, more than 15% seen once; the top ten hold roughly a quarter. Sequencing was done on a sample of CD8+ T cells from PBMCs. This receptor was taken from a human donor in good health (CMV status not recorded). Some clones in this sample may be carry-over from other donors' samples. This chain uses TRBV7-6 with TRBJ1-1; D is undetermined. The CDR3 DNA sequence: TGTGCCAGCAGCTTATTGGAGGGTGCGGAGGACACTGAAGCTTTCTTT. Translating gives CASSLLEGAEDTEAFF.